This is a list of T cell receptor beta chains from one sample in a study of blood T cell repertoires in COVID-19. Profiled with immunoSEQ multiplex PCR; TCRdb holds only in-frame clones, not every one. The sample carries about 250,000 clones, around four fifths recorded once. Sequencing was carried out using peripheral blood. All receptors derive from a man aged 40-55 years with acute or convalescent COVID-19. The CDR3 runs from the conserved cysteine through the conserved F or W. A D gene is named only where the DNA matches it firmly. Only part of the rows carry a size: once, few, many, or a class if the clone is expanded.

size: -
V: TRBV5-6
J: TRBJ2-1
D: -
CDR3: CASSLVSVSEQFF
DNA: TGTGCCAGCAGCCTCGTTAGCGTGAGCGAGCAGTTCTTC

size: -
V: TRBV6-2/TRBV6-3
J: TRBJ2-5
D: TRBD2
CDR3: CASSYSIGRETQYF
DNA: TGTGCCAGCAGTTACTCGATCGGGAGGGAGACCCAGTACTTC

size: -
V: TRBV11-2
J: TRBJ1-3
D: TRBD1
CDR3: CASSPRQGAGNTIYF
DNA: TGTGCCAGCAGCCCACGACAGGGTGCGGGAAACACCATATATTTT

size: -
V: TRBV10-2
J: TRBJ1-1
D: -
CDR3: CASRAPGGYTEAFF
DNA: TGCGCCAGCAGGGCGCCGGGGGGTTACACTGAAGCTTTCTTT

size: -
V: TRBV19
J: TRBJ2-3
D: -
CDR3: CASSPTWRGTDTQYF
DNA: TGTGCCAGTAGTCCCACTTGGAGAGGCACAGATACGCAGTATTTT

size: -
V: TRBV30
J: TRBJ1-6
D: -
CDR3: CAWKQGINSPLHF
DNA: TGTGCCTGGAAGCAGGGGATCAATTCACCCCTCCACTTT

size: few
V: TRBV6-1
J: TRBJ1-6
D: -
CDR3: CASTQGSNSPLHF
DNA: TGTGCCAGCACGCAGGGAAGTAATTCACCCCTCCACTTT

size: -
V: TRBV5-8
J: TRBJ1-4
D: -
CDR3: CASSLADGTTNEKLFF
DNA: TGTGCCAGCAGCTTGGCCGACGGGACTACTAATGAAAAACTGTTTTTT

size: -
V: TRBV4-3
J: TRBJ2-5
D: TRBD2
CDR3: CASSPTTSGSLVETQYF
DNA: TGCGCCAGCAGCCCCACGACTAGCGGGAGTTTGGTGGAGACCCAGTACTTC

size: -
V: TRBV5-1
J: TRBJ1-2
D: -
CDR3: CASSSRGTSYGYTF
DNA: TGCGCCAGCAGTTCTCGGGGGACGTCCTATGGCTACACCTTC

size: -
V: TRBV5-5
J: TRBJ1-2
D: TRBD1
CDR3: CASSRDRANYGYTF
DNA: TGTGCCAGCAGTCGGGACAGAGCTAACTATGGCTACACCTTC

size: -
V: TRBV6-5
J: TRBJ1-1
D: -
CDR3: CASTPSFADTEAFF
DNA: TGTGCCAGCACCCCCAGTTTCGCGGACACTGAAGCTTTCTTT

size: once
V: TRBV7-2
J: TRBJ2-3
D: TRBD2
CDR3: CASSLVAGVDTQYF
DNA: TGTGCCAGCAGCTTAGTCGCGGGGGTTGATACGCAGTATTTT

size: -
V: TRBV19
J: TRBJ1-1
D: -
CDR3: CASILTGMNTEAFF
DNA: TGTGCCAGTATTCTGACAGGTATGAACACTGAAGCTTTCTTT

size: -
V: TRBV29-1
J: TRBJ1-1
D: -
CDR3: CSVGQEAEAFF
DNA: TGCAGCGTTGGGCAGGAGGCTGAAGCTTTCTTT

size: -
V: TRBV4-2
J: TRBJ2-1
D: -
CDR3: CASSQGSGANNEQFF
DNA: TGTGCCAGCAGCCAAGGTAGCGGAGCAAACAATGAGCAGTTCTTC

size: few
V: TRBV5-4
J: TRBJ2-7
D: TRBD2
CDR3: CASSPGTTDYEQYF
DNA: TGTGCCAGCAGCCCCGGGACTACAGACTACGAGCAGTACTTC

size: few
V: TRBV19
J: TRBJ1-5
D: -
CDR3: CASSPYSNQPQHF
DNA: TGTGCCAGTAGCCCCTATAGCAATCAGCCCCAGCATTTT

size: once
V: TRBV29-1
J: TRBJ1-2
D: -
CDR3: CSVDGRPGYGYTF
DNA: TGCAGCGTTGATGGCAGGCCTGGGTATGGCTACACCTTC

size: -
V: TRBV27
J: TRBJ1-3
D: -
CDR3: CASSLVGGAGNTIYF
DNA: TGTGCCAGCAGTTTGGTCGGCGGGGCTGGAAACACCATATATTTT

size: -
V: TRBV18
J: TRBJ2-7
D: -
CDR3: CASSPTDRYEQYF
DNA: TGTGCCAGCTCACCTACGGACAGATACGAGCAGTACTTC

size: -
V: TRBV4-2
J: TRBJ2-7
D: -
CDR3: CASSSWRGYEQYF
DNA: TGTGCCAGCAGCTCATGGAGAGGGTACGAGCAGTACTTC

size: -
V: TRBV4-1
J: TRBJ2-5
D: TRBD2
CDR3: CASSLEGLAGGPRETQYF
DNA: TGCGCCAGCAGCCTTGAGGGACTAGCGGGAGGGCCCCGGGAGACCCAGTACTTC

size: -
V: TRBV5-1
J: TRBJ2-7
D: -
CDR3: CASSGTGTPSYEQYF
DNA: TGCGCCAGCAGCGGTACCGGGACACCTTCCTACGAGCAGTACTTC

size: -
V: TRBV28
J: TRBJ1-1
D: TRBD1
CDR3: CASSSWGTAEAFF
DNA: TGTGCCAGCAGTTCTTGGGGGACAGCTGAAGCTTTCTTT